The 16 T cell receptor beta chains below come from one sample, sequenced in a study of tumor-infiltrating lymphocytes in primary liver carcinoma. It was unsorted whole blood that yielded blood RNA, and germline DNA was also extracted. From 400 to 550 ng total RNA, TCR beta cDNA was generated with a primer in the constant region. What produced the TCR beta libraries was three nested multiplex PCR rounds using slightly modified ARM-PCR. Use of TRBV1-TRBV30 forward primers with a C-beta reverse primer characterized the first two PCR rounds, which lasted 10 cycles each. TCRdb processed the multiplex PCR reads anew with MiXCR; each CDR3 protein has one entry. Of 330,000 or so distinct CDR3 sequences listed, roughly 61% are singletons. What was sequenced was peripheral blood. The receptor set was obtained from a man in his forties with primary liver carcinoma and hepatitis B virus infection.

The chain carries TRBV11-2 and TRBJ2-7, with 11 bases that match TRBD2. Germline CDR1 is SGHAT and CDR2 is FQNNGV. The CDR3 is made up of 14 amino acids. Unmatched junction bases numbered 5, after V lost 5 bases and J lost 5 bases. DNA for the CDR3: TGTGCCAGCAGCGTGATAGCGGGAGGGCACGAGCAGTACTTC. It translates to CASSVIAGGHEQYF.

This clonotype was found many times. The CDR3 sequence is CASSMWEGYNEQFF. In nucleotides, the CDR3 is TGTGCCAGCAGTATGTGGGAGGGATACAATGAGCAGTTCTTC. V and J are TRBV6-1 and TRBJ2-1; 7 bases agree with TRBD2. The CDR3 is 14 residues long. CDR1 MNHNS and CDR2 SASEGT come from the germline V gene. V dropped 5 bases and J dropped 4; count of bases not matched to a gene: 5.

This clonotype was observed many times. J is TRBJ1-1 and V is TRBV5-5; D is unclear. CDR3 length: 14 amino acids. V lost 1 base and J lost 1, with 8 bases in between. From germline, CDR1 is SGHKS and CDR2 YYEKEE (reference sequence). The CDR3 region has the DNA TGTGCCAGCAGCTTGTGGGTAGGGAACACTGAAGCTTTCTTT. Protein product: CASSLWVGNTEAFF.

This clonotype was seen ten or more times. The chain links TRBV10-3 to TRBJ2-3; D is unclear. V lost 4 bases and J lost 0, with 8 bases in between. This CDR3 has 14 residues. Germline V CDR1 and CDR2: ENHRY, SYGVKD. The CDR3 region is CAISVEDSTDTQYF. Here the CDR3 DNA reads TGTGCCATCAGTGTCGAGGATAGCACAGATACGCAGTATTTT.

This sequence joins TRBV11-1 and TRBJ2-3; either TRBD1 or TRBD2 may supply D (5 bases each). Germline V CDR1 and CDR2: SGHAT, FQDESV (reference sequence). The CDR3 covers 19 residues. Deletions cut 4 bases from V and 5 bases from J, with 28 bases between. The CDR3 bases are TGTGCCAGCAGCTCTGGGGGACGCTCTGTTGGAGCCCGCATAGATACGCAGTATTTT. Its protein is CASSSGGRSVGARIDTQYF.

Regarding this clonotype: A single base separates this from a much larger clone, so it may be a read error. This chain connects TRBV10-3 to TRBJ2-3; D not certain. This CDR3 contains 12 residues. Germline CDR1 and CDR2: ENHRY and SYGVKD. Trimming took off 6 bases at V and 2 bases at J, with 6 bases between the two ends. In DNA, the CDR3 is TGTGCCATCAGAAGAAACACAGATACGCAGTATTTT. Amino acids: CAIRRNTDTQYF.

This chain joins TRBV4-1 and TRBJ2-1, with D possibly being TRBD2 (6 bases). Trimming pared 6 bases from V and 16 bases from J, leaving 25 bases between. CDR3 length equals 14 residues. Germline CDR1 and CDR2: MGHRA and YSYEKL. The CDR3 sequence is CASRRLENYNERFF. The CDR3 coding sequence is TGCGCCAGCAGGAGACTAGAGAACTACAATGAGCGATTCTTC.

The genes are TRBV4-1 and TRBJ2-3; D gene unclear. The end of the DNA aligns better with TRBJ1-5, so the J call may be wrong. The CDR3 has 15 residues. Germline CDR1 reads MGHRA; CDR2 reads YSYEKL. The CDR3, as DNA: TGCGCCAGCAGCCAAGTCGCGGGCGTCGCAGATACGCAGCATTTT. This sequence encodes CASSQVAGVADTQHF.

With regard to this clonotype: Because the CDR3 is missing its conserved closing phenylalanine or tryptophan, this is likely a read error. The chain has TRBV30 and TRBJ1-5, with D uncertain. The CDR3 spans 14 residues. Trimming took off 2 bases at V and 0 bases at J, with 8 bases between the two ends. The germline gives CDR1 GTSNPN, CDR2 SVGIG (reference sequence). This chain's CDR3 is CAWSPGYSNQPQHI. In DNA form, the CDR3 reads TGTGCCTGGAGTCCGGGGTATAGCAATCAGCCCCAGCATATT.

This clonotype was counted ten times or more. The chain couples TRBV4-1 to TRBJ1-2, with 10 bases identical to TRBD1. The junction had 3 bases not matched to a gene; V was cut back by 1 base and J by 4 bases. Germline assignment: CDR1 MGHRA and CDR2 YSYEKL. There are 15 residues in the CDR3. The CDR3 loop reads CASSQGTGGSYGYTF. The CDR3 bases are TGCGCCAGCAGCCAAGGGACAGGGGGGAGCTATGGCTACACCTTC.

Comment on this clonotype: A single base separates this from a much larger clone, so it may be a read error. CDR3 amino acids: CAVSELSGREGTEAFF. The CDR3 DNA sequence: TGTGCCGTCAGTGAGCTCTCCGGCAGGGAAGGGACTGAAGCTTTCTTT. This sequence joins TRBV10-3 and TRBJ1-1; a possible D gene is TRBD1 (5 bases). Germline V CDR1 and CDR2: ENHRY, SYGVKD. This CDR3 spans 16 amino acids.

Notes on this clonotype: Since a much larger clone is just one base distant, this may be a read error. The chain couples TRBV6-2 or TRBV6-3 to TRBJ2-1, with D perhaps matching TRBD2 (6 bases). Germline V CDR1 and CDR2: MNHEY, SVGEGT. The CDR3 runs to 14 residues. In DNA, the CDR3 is TGTACCAGCAGTTACTGGCAGGGAGGCAATGAGCAGTTCTTC. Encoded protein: CTSSYWQGGNEQFF.

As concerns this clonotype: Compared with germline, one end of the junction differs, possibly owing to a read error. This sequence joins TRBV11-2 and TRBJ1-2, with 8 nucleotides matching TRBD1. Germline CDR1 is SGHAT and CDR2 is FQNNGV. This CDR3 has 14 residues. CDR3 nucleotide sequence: TGCGCCAGCAGCGGACAGGGTTGGGTCTATAGCTACACCTTC. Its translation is CASSGQGWVYSYTF. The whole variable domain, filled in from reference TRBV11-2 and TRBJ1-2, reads EAGVAQSPRYKIIEKRQSVAFWCNPISGHATLYWYQQILGQGPKLLIQFQNNGVVDDSQLPKDRFSAERLKGVDSTLKIQPAKLEDSAVYLCASSGQGWVYSYTFGSGTRLTVV.

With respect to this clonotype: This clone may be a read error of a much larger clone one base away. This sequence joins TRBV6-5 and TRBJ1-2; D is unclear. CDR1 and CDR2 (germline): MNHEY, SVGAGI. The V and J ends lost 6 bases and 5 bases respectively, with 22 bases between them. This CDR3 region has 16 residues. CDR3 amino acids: CASSPGSAENLYGYTF. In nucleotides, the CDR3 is TGTGCCAGCAGCCCCGGCTCGGCAGAGAATCTTTATGGCTACACCTTC.

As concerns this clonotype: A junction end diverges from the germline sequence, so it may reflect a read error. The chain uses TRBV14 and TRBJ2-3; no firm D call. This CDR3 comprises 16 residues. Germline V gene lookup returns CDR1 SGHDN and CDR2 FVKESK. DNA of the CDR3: TGTGTCAGCAGCCCGGGCCCTCTACCTTTCACAGATACGCAGTATTTT. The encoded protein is CVSSPGPLPFTDTQYF.

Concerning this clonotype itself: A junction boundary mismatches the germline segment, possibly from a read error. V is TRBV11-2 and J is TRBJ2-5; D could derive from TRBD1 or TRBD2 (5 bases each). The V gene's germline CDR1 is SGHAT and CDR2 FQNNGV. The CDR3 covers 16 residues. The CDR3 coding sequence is TGTGCCAGCAGCTTAGTCTTCGATTTTCCTCAAGGGACCCGGTACTTC. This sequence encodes CASSLVFDFPQGTRYF.